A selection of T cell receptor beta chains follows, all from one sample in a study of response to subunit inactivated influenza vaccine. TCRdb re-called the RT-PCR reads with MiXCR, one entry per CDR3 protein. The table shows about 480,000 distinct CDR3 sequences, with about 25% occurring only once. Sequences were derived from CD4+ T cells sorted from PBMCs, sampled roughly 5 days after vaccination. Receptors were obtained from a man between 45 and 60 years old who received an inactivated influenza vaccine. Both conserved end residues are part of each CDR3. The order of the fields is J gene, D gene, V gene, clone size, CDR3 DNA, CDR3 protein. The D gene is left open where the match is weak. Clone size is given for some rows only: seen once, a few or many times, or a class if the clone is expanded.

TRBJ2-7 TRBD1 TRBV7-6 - TGTGCCAGCAGGCCAGACAGGGTTAACGACGAGCAGTACTTC CASRPDRVNDEQYF
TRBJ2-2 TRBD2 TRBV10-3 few TGTGCCATAGGGACTAGCGGGGGGCAAAACACCGGGGAGCTGTTTTTT CAIGTSGGQNTGELFF
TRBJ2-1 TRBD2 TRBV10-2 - TGCGCCAGCAAAAAGCGGGGGGGCTCCTACAATGAGCAGTTCTTC CASKKRGGSYNEQFF
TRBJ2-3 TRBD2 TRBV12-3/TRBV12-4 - TGTGCCAGCAGTTCCCGGCTAGCGGGGAACACAGATACGCAGTATTTT CASSSRLAGNTDTQYF
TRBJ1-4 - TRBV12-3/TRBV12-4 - TGTGCCAGCAGCGGGACCGGTGAAAAACTGTTTTTT CASSGTGEKLFF
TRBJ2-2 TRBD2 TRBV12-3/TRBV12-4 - TGTGCCAGCAGAAGGGCGGGGGGTACGAACACCGGGGAGCTGTTTTTT CASRRAGGTNTGELFF
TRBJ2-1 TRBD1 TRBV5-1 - TGCGCCAGCAGCCGTGGACAGGGGGGATTCAATGAGCAGTTCTTC CASSRGQGGFNEQFF
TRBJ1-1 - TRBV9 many TGTGCCAGCAGCGTAGCTACGAGGACAGTGAACACTGAAGCTTTCTTT CASSVATRTVNTEAFF
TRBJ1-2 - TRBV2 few TGTGCCAGCAGTGAAGGAGGGTTCGGCTACACCTTC CASSEGGFGYTF
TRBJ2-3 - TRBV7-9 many TGTGCCAGCAGCCGCGGCGCAGATACGCAGTATTTT CASSRGADTQYF
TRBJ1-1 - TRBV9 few TGTGCCAGCAGCGTAGCGGGGGGGGCGAACACTGAAGCTTTCTTT CASSVAGGANTEAFF
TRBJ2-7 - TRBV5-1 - TGCGCCAGCAGCTTTTCGGATTCCTACGAGCAGTACTTC CASSFSDSYEQYF
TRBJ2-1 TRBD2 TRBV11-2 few TGTGCCAGCAGGTCCTATAGCGGGAGAACCTACAATGAGCAGTTCTTC CASRSYSGRTYNEQFF
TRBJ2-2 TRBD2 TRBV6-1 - TGTGCCAGCAGGACCACTAGCGGGGGCACCACCGGGGAGCTGTTTTTT CASRTTSGGTTGELFF
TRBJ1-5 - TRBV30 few TGTGCCTGGAGTGGATACGGCAATCAGCCCCAGCATTTT CAWSGYGNQPQHF
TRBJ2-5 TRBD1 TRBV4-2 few TGTGCCAGCAGCCACGTCGCGGACAGGGGCCAAGAGACCCAGTACTTC CASSHVADRGQETQYF
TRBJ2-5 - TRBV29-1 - TGCAGCTCACTACTGGAGACCCAGTACTTC CSSLLETQYF
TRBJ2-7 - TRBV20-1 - TGCAGTGCTCCATTCCCCGAAGGTTTCTCCTACGAGCAGTACTTC CSAPFPEGFSYEQYF
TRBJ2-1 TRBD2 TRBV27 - TGTGCCAGCAGTTCCCTTAGCGGGAGAGTAGGTAATGAGCAGTTCTTC CASSSLSGRVGNEQFF
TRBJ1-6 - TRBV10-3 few TGTGCCATCAGGGCGGAGGGACCCTATAATTCACCCCTCCACTTT CAIRAEGPYNSPLHF
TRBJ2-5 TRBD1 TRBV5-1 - TGCGCCAGCAGCAGAAGAGCCGGCAGGGGGTCCCAAGAGACCCAGTACTTC CASSRRAGRGSQETQYF
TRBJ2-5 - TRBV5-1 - TGCGCCAGCAGCTTGGCCCTAGCTGGTCTCCAAGAGACCCAGTACTTC CASSLALAGLQETQYF